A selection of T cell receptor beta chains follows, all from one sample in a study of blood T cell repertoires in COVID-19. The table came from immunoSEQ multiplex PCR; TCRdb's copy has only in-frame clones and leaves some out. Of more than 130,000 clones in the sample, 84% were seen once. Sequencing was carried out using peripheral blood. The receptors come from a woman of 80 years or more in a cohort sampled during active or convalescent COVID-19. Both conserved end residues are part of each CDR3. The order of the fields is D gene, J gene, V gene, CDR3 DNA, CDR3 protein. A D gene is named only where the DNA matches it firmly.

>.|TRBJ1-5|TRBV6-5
TGTGCCAGCAGTTACTCGGCAGTCTCTAATCAGCCCCAGCATTTT
CASSYSAVSNQPQHF
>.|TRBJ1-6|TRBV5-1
TGCGCCAGCAGCCGACAGGATGATTCACCCCTCCACTTT
CASSRQDDSPLHF
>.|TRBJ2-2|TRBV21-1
TGTGCCAGCAACAGAACCGCTCGGAGACAGCTGAACACCGGGGAGCTGTTTTTT
CASNRTARRQLNTGELFF
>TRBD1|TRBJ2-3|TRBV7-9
TGTGCCAGCAGCTTAGTAGGGGGCAGCACAGATACGCAGTATTTT
CASSLVGGSTDTQYF
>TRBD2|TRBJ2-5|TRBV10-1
TGCGCCACCGACTTAACTAGCGGGGGACCCCAAGAGACCCAGTACTTC
CATDLTSGGPQETQYF
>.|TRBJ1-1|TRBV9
TGTGCCAGCAAGCACTCGACGTCCACTATAGACGGGGTGAACACTGAAGCTTTCTTT
CASKHSTSTIDGVNTEAFF
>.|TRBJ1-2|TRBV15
TGTGCCACCAGCACCCCGGACAGACAGAACCTATATGGCTACACCTTC
CATSTPDRQNLYGYTF
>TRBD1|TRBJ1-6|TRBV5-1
TGCGCCAGCTCCTTGCAGGGGGCCTCCTATAATTCACCCCTCCACTTT
CASSLQGASYNSPLHF
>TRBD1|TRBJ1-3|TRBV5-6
TGTGCCAGCAGCTTGAGGGGGCGTTGGGGAAACACCATATATTTT
CASSLRGRWGNTIYF
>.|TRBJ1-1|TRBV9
TGTGCCAGCAGCGCAGGACAGCTGAACACTGAAGCTTTCTTT
CASSAGQLNTEAFF
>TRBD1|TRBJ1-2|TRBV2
TGTGCCAGCAGCGTACTTAGACAGGGTTCTGGCTACACCTTC
CASSVLRQGSGYTF